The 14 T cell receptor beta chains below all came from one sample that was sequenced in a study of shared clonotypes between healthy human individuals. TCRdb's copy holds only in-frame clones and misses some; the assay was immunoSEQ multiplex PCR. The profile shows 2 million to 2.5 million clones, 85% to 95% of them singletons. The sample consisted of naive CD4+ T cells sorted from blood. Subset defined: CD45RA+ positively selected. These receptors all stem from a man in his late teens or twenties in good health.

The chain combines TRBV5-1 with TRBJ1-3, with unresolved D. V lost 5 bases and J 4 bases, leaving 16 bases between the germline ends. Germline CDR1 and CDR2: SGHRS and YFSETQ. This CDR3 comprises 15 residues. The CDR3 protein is CASSPAGEAGNTIYF. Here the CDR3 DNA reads TGCGCCAGCAGTCCGGCTGGGGAAGCGGGAAACACCATATATTTT.

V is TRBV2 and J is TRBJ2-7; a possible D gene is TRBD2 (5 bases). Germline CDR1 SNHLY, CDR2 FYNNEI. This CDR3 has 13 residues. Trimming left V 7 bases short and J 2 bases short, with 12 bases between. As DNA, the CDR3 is TGTGCCAGCATTGGCGGGCGGCCCTACGAGCAGTACTTC. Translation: CASIGGRPYEQYF.

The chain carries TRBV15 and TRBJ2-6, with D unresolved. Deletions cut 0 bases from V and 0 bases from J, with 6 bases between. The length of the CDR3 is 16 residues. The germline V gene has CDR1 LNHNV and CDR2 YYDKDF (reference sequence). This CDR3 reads CATSREGRSGANVLTF. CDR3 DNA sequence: TGTGCCACCAGCAGAGAAGGTCGCTCTGGGGCCAACGTCCTGACTTTC.

CDR3 DNA sequence: TGTGCCAGCAGTGAAGAACAGGGGAACCAGCCCCAGCATTTT. Amino acid sequence: CASSEEQGNQPQHF. The genes are TRBV2 and TRBJ1-5, with TRBD1 identical over 7 bases. The CDR3 loop spans 14 amino acids. The V gene end was trimmed by 1 base and the J gene end by 7 bases; junction bases not matched to a gene: 4. Per germline, CDR1 SNHLY and CDR2 FYNNEI.

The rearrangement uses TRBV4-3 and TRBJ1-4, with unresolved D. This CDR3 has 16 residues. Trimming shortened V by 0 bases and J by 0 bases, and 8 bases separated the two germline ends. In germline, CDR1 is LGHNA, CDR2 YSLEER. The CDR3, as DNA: TGCGCCAGCAGCCAAGACGGTCCTGCAACTAATGAAAAACTGTTTTTT. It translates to CASSQDGPATNEKLFF.

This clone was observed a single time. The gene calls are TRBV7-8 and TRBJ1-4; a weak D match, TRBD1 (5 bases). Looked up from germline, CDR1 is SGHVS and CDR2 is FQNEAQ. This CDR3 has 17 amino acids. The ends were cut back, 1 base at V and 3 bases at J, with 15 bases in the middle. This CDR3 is CASSLESGRGANEKLFF. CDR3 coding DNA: TGTGCCAGCAGCTTAGAGTCAGGGAGGGGTGCTAATGAAAAACTGTTTTTT.

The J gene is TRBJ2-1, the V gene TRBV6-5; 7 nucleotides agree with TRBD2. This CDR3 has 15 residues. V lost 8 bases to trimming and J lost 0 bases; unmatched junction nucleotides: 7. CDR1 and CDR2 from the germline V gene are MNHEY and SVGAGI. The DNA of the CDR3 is TGTGCCAGCGGGAGGGCGGGGAGCTCCTACAATGAGCAGTTCTTC. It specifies CASGRAGSSYNEQFF.

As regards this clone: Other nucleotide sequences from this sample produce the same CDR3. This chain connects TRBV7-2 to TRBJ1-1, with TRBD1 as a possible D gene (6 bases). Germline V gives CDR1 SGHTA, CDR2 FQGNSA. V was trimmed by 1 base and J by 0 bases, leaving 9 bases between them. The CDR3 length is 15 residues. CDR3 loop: CASSLGTGMNTEAFF. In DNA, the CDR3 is TGTGCCAGCAGCTTAGGAACAGGGATGAACACTGAAGCTTTCTTT.

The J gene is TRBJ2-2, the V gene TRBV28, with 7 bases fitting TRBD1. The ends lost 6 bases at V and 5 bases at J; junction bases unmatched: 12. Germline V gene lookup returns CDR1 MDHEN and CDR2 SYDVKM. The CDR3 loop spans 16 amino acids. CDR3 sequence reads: CASRTTGKGGTGELFF. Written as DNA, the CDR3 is TGTGCCAGCAGGACGACAGGGAAGGGTGGGACCGGGGAGCTGTTTTTT.

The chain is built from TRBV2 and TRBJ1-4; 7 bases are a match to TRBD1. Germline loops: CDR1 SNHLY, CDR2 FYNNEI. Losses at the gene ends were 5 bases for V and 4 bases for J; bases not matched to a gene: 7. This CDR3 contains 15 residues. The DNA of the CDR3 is TGTGCCAGCAGTCCTTTGGGACAGAGTAATGAAAAACTGTTTTTT. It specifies CASSPLGQSNEKLFF.

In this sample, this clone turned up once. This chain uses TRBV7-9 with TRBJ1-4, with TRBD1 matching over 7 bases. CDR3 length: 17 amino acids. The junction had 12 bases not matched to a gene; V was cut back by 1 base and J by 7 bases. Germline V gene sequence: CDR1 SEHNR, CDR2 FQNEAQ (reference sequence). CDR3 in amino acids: CASSLGWAGGMAEKLFF. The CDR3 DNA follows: TGTGCCAGCAGCTTAGGCTGGGCAGGGGGTATGGCTGAAAAACTGTTTTTT.

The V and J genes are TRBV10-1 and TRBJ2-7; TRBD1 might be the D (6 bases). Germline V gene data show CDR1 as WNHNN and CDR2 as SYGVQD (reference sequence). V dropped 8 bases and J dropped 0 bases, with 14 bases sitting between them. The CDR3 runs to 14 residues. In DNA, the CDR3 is TGCGCCAGCTCCGTGGGACAACTCTCCTACGAGCAGTACTTC. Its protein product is CASSVGQLSYEQYF.

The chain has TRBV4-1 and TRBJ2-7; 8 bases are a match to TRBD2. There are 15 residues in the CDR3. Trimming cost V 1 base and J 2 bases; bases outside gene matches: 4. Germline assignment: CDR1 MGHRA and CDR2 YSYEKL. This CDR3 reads CASSQGSGGTYEQYF. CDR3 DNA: TGCGCCAGCAGCCAAGGAAGCGGGGGCACCTACGAGCAGTACTTC.

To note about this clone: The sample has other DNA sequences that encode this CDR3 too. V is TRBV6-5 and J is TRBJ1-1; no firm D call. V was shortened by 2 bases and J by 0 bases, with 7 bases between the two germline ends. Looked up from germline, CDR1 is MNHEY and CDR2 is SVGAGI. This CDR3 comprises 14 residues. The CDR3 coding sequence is TGTGCCAGCAGTTACGCGCCGCTGAACACTGAAGCTTTCTTT. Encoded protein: CASSYAPLNTEAFF.